The clone carrying this TCR beta chain appeared once. The data were obtained in a study of T cell responses to AZD1222 COVID-19 vaccine. The table came from immunoSEQ multiplex PCR; TCRdb's copy has only in-frame clones and leaves some out. There are roughly 150,000 clones in the sample; 80% to 90% occur only once, and around 8% lies in the top ten. The CDR3 length is 14 residues. Germline V gives CDR1 SGHRS, CDR2 YFSETQ. V lost 1 base to trimming and J lost 5 bases, with 10 bases between them. The sequenced sample was peripheral blood, obtained on day 0 of AZD1222 vaccination. V usage is TRBV5-1 and J usage is TRBJ1-5, with D perhaps TRBD1 (6 bases). The clonotype originates from an adult in good health. CDR3 residues: CASSLTGTDQPQHF. As DNA, the CDR3 is TGCGCCAGCAGCTTGACAGGGACGGATCAGCCCCAGCATTTT.